This is a list of T cell receptor beta chains from one sample in a study of T cell repertoires in cytomegalovirus infection. TCRdb independently ran MiXCR on the reads; one entry per CDR3 protein. The sample lists 100,000 to 150,000 distinct CDR3 sequences, over 30% occurring once. These receptors' antigens are unknown. Sequenced here: CD8+ T cells from cultured PBMCs, sampled from culture after CMV antigen stimulation. Receptors were obtained from a human donor in good health (CMV status not recorded). Some clones in this sample may be carry-over from other donors' samples. The CDR3 runs from the conserved cysteine through the conserved F or W. D genes are given only for firm matches. Expanded clones get a size class; other rows say once, few or many, or leave the size out.

abundance	j_gene	v_gene	d_gene	CDR3nt	CDR3aa
NA	TRBJ1-2	TRBV28	NA	TGTGCCAGCACTTCACTCCCCGTGGGGGGGGATGGCTACACCTTC	CASTSLPVGGDGYTF
NA	TRBJ2-2	TRBV12-5	NA	TGTGCTAGTGGTCTCGATGTGGGGGCCTACACCGGGGAGCTGTTTTTT	CASGLDVGAYTGELFF
few	TRBJ2-2	TRBV18	NA	TGTGCCAGCTCACCCGTTAGGGACAAGAAACTCCTGGAGTTCACCGGGGAGCTGTTTTTT	CASSPVRDKKLLEFTGELFF
many	TRBJ1-2	TRBV4-1	NA	TGCGCCAGCAGCCAAGGACGGGGCTACACCTTC	CASSQGRGYTF
NA	TRBJ2-7	TRBV12-3/TRBV12-4	NA	TGTGCCAGCAGTCCAAGAGACAGGTTCTCCTACGAGCAGTACTTC	CASSPRDRFSYEQYF
NA	TRBJ2-1	TRBV4-1	NA	TGCGCCAGCAGCTACTTCGAAACAGGGAGAGGAGACAATGAGCAGTTCTTC	CASSYFETGRGDNEQFF
NA	TRBJ2-2	TRBV7-9	NA	TGTGCCAGCAGCTTAGATACCTTACAAGCGCCGAACACCGGGGAGCTGTTTTTT	CASSLDTLQAPNTGELFF
few	TRBJ2-3	TRBV28	TRBD2	TGTGCCAGCAGTTTAGAACTAGCGGGGGGGCCTACAGATACGCAGTATTTT	CASSLELAGGPTDTQYF
NA	TRBJ2-2	TRBV6-1	TRBD1	TGTGCCAGCAGGGAATTTTTGATGGGACAGGGGATCACCGGGGAGCTGTTTTTT	CASREFLMGQGITGELFF
few	TRBJ1-1	TRBV12-3/TRBV12-4	NA	TGTGCCAGCACCAAGGTGGTTAGGACTGAAGCTTTCTTT	CASTKVVRTEAFF
NA	TRBJ1-1	TRBV20-1	NA	TGCAGTGCTAGAGATCCTTCTGTGAACACTGAAGCTTTCTTT	CSARDPSVNTEAFF
NA	TRBJ2-1	TRBV11-1	NA	TGTGCCAGCAACGTCGACTCTGGGGTAACAAACAATGAGCAGTTCTTC	CASNVDSGVTNNEQFF
few	TRBJ1-4	TRBV6-5	NA	TGTGCCAGCAGTTACTCGAACGGGGGAGAAAAACTGTTTTTT	CASSYSNGGEKLFF
many	TRBJ1-1	TRBV7-2	NA	TGTGCCAGCAGCTTGGCCAGGGTGAACACTGAAGCTTTCTTT	CASSLARVNTEAFF
NA	TRBJ2-3	TRBV3-1	NA	TGTGCCAGCAGCCAAGTCGCCTTTGACTTCACAGATACGCAGTATTTT	CASSQVAFDFTDTQYF
NA	TRBJ2-2	TRBV4-1	TRBD2	TGCGCCAGCTCGGGACTAGCGGTCGGGGAGCTGTTTTTT	CASSGLAVGELFF